A single sample gave rise to the 8 T cell receptor beta chains below, sequenced in a study of blood T cell repertoires in COVID-19. TCRdb's table, derived via immunoSEQ multiplex PCR, lists solely in-frame clones and lacks some. The sample has 30,000 or so clones; 83% are singletons. Sequencing was carried out using peripheral blood. The origin of the receptors is a man in his forties or fifties with acute or convalescent COVID-19.

This chain uses TRBV7-3 with TRBJ2-7; 10 bases fit TRBD2. Germline values: CDR1 SGHTA, CDR2 FQGTGA. The ends lost 1 base at V and 4 bases at J; junction bases unmatched: 1. The CDR3 consists of 14 residues. CDR3 sequence: CASSLIAGGYEQYF. As DNA, the CDR3 is TGTGCCAGCAGCTTAATAGCGGGAGGATACGAGCAGTACTTC. Together with reference TRBV7-3 and TRBJ2-7, the CDR3 gives the full variable domain: GAGVSQTPSNKVTEKGKYVELRCDPISGHTALYWYRQSLGQGPEFLIYFQGTGAADDSGLPNDRFFAVRPEGSVSTLKIQRTERGDSAVYLCASSLIAGGYEQYFGPGTRLTVT.

The gene calls are TRBV28 and TRBJ1-1; 9 bases match TRBD1. The germline gives CDR1 MDHEN, CDR2 SYDVKM. The CDR3 is made up of 16 amino acids. V lost 4 bases and J lost 4; bases outside the gene matches: 10. This CDR3 is CASSSQQGAEGTEAFF. In DNA, the CDR3 is TGTGCCAGCAGTTCCCAACAGGGGGCTGAGGGCACTGAAGCTTTCTTT. The full variable domain, its missing parts supplied by reference TRBV28 and TRBJ1-1, is DVKVTQSSRYLVKRTGEKVFLECVQDMDHENMFWYRQDPGLGLRLIYFSYDVKMKEKGDIPEGYSVSREKKERFSLILESASTNQTSMYLCASSSQQGAEGTEAFFGQGTRLTVV.

This sequence joins TRBV28 and TRBJ2-1; D is possibly TRBD2 (6 bases). V gave up 2 bases and J gave up 10 bases, with 15 bases separating them. Per germline, CDR1 MDHEN and CDR2 SYDVKM. The CDR3 runs 14 residues. The CDR3 DNA reads as TGTGCCAGCAGTTTAGAACTAGCAGGAACGGAGCAGTTCTTC. Amino acids: CASSLELAGTEQFF.

The rearrangement links TRBV14 to TRBJ2-5; D is unresolved. The germline V and J ends were trimmed by 3 bases and 0 bases, with 11 bases remaining between them. Germline V lookup: CDR1 SGHDN, CDR2 FVKESK. This CDR3 is 15 amino acids long. CDR3 sequence (DNA): TGTGCCAGCAGCCAGGGTCTCGGGTACCAAGAGACCCAGTACTTC. Translated, it gives CASSQGLGYQETQYF.

This clone was detected only a few times. The genes are TRBV25-1 and TRBJ1-1; no clear D gene. V dropped 4 bases and J dropped 8 bases, with 14 bases sitting between them. There are 13 residues in the CDR3. The germline V gene encodes CDR1 MGHDK and CDR2 SYGVNS. CDR3 bases: TGTGCCAGCAGTGCCCCCCACGGCGGGGAAGCTTTCTTT. This translates into CASSAPHGGEAFF.

This chain's CDR3 is CASSLRAGFTDTQYF. In DNA form, the CDR3 reads TGTGCCAGCAGTCTAAGGGCGGGGTTCACAGATACGCAGTATTTT. The genes are TRBV27 and TRBJ2-3; D might be TRBD2 (6 bases). The CDR3 is made up of 15 amino acids. Per the germline V gene, CDR1 is MNHEY and CDR2 is SMNVEV (reference sequence). Trimming left V 5 bases short and J 2 bases short, with 14 bases between.

The chain uses TRBV7-2 and TRBJ1-2, with 7 bases aligning to TRBD1. This CDR3 contains 16 residues. CDR1 and CDR2 (germline): SGHTA, FQGNSA. J was trimmed by 4 bases and V by 4 bases; bases with no gene match: 12. The CDR3, as DNA: TGTGCCAGCAGCTCCATCCCCGGGACAGACATCTATGGCTACACCTTC. Translated: CASSSIPGTDIYGYTF.

This rearrangement joins TRBV19 to TRBJ2-1; 10 nucleotides match TRBD2. V shed 4 bases and J 8 bases; nucleotides not matched to a gene: 8. Germline values: CDR1 LNHDA, CDR2 SQIVND (reference sequence). The CDR3 contains 15 residues. In DNA, the CDR3 is TGTGCCAGTAGTACAGCGGGGGGGCCTCGCGATGAGCAGTTCTTC. Protein sequence: CASSTAGGPRDEQFF.